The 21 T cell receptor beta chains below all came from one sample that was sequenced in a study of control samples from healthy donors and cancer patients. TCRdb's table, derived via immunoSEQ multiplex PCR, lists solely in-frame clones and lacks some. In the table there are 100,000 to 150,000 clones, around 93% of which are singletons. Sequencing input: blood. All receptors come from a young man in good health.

The CDR3 spells CASSFGLYTGELFF. The CDR3 DNA sequence: TGTGCCAGCAGCTTTGGACTGTACACCGGGGAGCTGTTTTTT. The V call is TRBV11-2, the J call TRBJ2-2, with D tentatively TRBD2 (5 bases). V lost 3 bases and J 3 bases, leaving 8 bases between the germline ends. This CDR3 contains 14 residues. The germline V gene encodes CDR1 SGHAT and CDR2 FQNNGV.

Here the CDR3 DNA reads TGTGCCAGCAGCCAGAGAGCACAGGGGCTGAGCACTGAAGCTTTCTTT. Protein product: CASSQRAQGLSTEAFF. This chain uses TRBV14 with TRBJ1-1; 7 bases are a match to TRBD1. Trimming at V came to 3 bases and at J to 4 bases, leaving 11 bases not matched to a gene. In germline, CDR1 is SGHDN, CDR2 FVKESK. The CDR3 contains 16 residues.

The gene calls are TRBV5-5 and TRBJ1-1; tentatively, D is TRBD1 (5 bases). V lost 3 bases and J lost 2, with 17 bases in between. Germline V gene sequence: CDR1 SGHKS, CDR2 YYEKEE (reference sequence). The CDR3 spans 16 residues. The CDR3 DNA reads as TGTGCCAGCAGCTCGAGGGGACTAGATGTTAACACTGAAGCTTTCTTT. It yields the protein CASSSRGLDVNTEAFF.

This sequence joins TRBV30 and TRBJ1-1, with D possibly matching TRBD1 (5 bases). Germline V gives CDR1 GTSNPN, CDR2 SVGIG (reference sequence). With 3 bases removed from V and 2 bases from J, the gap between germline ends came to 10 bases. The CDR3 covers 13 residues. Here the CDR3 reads CAWRGGFNTEAFF. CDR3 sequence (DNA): TGTGCCTGGAGGGGGGGGTTCAACACTGAAGCTTTCTTT.

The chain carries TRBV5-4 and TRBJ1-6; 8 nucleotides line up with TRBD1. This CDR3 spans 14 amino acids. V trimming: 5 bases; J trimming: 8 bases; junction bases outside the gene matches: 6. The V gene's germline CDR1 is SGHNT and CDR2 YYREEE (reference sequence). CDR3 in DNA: TGTGCCAGCAGTCAGACAGGGGAGGATTCACCCCTCCACTTT. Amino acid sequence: CASSQTGEDSPLHF.

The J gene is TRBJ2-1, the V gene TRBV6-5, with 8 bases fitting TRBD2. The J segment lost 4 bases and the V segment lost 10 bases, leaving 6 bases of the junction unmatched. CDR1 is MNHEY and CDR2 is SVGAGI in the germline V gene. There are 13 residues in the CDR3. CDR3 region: CATGGLGYNEQFF. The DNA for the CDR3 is TGTGCCACGGGGGGGCTGGGTTACAATGAGCAGTTCTTC.

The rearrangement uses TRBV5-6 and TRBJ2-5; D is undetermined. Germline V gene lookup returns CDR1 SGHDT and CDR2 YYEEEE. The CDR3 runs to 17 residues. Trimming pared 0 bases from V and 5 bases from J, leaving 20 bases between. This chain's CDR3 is CASSLVLDAGVGETQYF. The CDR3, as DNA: TGTGCCAGCAGCTTGGTTTTAGACGCTGGGGTTGGGGAGACCCAGTACTTC.

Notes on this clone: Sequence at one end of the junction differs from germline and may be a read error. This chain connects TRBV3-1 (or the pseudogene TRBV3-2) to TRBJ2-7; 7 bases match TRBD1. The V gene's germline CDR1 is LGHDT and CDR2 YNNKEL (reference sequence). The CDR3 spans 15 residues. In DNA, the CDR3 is TGTACCAGCAGCCAAGAGGGGGCCGTCTCCTACGAGCAGTACTTC. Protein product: CTSSQEGAVSYEQYF.

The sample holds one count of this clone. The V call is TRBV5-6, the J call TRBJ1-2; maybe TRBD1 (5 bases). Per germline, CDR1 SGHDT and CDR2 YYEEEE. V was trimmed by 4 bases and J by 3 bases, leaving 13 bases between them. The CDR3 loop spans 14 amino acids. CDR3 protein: CASSPQEGHYGYTF. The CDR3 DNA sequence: TGTGCCAGCAGCCCCCAAGAGGGGCACTATGGCTACACCTTC. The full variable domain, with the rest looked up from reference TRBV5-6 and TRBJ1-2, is DAGVTQSPTHLIKTRGQQVTLRCSPKSGHDTVSWYQQALGQGPQFIFQYYEEEERQRGNFPDRFSGHQFPNYSSELNVNALLLGDSALYLCASSPQEGHYGYTFGSGTRLTVV.

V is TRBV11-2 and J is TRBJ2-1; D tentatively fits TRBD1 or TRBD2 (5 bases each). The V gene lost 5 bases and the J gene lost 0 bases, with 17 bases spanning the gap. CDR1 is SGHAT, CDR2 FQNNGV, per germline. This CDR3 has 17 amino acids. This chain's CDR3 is CASSLRVSGGSYNEQFF. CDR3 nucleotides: TGTGCCAGCAGCCTTAGGGTGAGTGGGGGCTCCTACAATGAGCAGTTCTTC. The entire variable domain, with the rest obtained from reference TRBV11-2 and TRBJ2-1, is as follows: EAGVAQSPRYKIIEKRQSVAFWCNPISGHATLYWYQQILGQGPKLLIQFQNNGVVDDSQLPKDRFSAERLKGVDSTLKIQPAKLEDSAVYLCASSLRVSGGSYNEQFFGPGTRLTVL.

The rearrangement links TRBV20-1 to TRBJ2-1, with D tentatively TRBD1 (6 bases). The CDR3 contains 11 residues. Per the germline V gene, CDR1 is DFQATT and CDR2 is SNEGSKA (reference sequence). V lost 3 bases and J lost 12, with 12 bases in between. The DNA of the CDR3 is TGCAGTGCTAGTCCCCGGGACACGCAGTTCTTC. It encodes CSASPRDTQFF.

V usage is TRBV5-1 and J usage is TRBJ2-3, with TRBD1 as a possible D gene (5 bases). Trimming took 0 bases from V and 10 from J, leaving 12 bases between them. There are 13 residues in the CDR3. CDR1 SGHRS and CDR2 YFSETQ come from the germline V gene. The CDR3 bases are TGCGCCAGCAGCTTGGAAGGGGTAGCCGCGCAGTATTTT. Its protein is CASSLEGVAAQYF.

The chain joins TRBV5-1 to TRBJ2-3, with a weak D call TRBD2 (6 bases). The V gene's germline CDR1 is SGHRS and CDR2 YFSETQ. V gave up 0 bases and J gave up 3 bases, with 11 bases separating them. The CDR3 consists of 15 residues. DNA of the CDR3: TGCGCCAGCAGCTTGGCCGGAGGGAGGACAGATACGCAGTATTTT. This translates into CASSLAGGRTDTQYF.

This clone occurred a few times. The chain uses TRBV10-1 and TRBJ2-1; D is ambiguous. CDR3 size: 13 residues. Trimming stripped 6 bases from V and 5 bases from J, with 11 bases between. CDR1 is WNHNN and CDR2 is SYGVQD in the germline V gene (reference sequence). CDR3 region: CASSRTEDNEQFF. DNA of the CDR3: TGCGCCAGCAGCCGGACGGAAGACAATGAGCAGTTCTTC.

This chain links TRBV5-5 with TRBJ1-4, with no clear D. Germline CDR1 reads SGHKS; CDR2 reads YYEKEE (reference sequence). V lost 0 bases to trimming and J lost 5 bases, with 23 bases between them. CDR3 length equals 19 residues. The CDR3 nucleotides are TGTGCCAGCAGCTTGGTACCTGGCCAGCAGCCCATCTTAAATGAAAAACTGTTTTTT. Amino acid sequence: CASSLVPGQQPILNEKLFF.

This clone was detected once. CDR3 nucleotides: TGTGCCAGCAGCTTAGATACGCCAGGTAGAGTTTTCTTC. Translated: CASSLDTPGRVFF. The rearrangement uses TRBV7-3 and TRBJ2-1, with unresolved D. Trimming cost V 2 bases and J 16 bases, with 18 bases left between them. Germline CDR1 is SGHTA and CDR2 is FQGTGA. The CDR3 is 13 amino acids.

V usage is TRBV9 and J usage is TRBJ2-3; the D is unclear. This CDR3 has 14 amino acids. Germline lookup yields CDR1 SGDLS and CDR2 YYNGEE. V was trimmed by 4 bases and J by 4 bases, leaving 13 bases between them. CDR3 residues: CASSRDTDADTQYF. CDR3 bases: TGTGCCAGCAGCCGCGATACGGACGCAGATACGCAGTATTTT.

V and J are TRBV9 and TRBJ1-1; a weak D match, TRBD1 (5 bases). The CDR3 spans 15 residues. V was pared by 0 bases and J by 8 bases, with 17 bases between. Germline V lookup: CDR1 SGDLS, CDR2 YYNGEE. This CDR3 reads CASSVAHDRFSEAFF. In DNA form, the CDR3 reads TGTGCCAGCAGCGTAGCCCACGACAGATTTTCCGAAGCTTTCTTT.

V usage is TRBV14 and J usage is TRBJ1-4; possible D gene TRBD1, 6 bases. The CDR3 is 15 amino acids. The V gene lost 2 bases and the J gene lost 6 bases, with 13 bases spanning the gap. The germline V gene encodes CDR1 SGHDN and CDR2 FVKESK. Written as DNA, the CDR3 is TGTGCCAGCAGCCAACAGGGCAGGGGATATGAAAAACTGTTTTTT. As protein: CASSQQGRGYEKLFF.

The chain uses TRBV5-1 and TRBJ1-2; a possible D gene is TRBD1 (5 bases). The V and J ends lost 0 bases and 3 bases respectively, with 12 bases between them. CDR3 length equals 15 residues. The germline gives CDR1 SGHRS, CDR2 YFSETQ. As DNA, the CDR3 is TGCGCCAGCAGCTTGGGGCGTGGGGGAGACTATGGCTACACCTTC. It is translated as CASSLGRGGDYGYTF.

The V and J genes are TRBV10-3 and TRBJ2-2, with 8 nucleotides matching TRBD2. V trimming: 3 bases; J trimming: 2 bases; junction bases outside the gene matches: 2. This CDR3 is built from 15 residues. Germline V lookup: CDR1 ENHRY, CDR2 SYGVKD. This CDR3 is CAISEGLANTGELFF. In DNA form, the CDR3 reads TGTGCCATCAGTGAAGGACTAGCCAACACCGGGGAGCTGTTTTTT.